A selection of T cell receptor beta chains follows, all from one sample in a study of blood T cells in healthy people across ages. TCRdb used MiXCR to reprocess the 5' RACE reads, holding one entry per CDR3 protein. The table lists roughly 1.4 million distinct CDR3 sequences, approximately 59% of them singletons. Sequenced input: blood. The origin of the receptors is a man aged 18 to 35 in good health. Both conserved end residues are part of each CDR3. Fields, in order: D gene, V gene, J gene, CDR3 DNA, CDR3 protein. The D gene is left open where the match is weak.

>TRBD1|TRBV11-1|TRBJ2-7
TGTGCCAGCAGCTTAGCGACAGGGCACTCCTACGAGCAGTACTTC
CASSLATGHSYEQYF
>.|TRBV2|TRBJ1-5
TGTGCCAGCAGCGACGGGTGGCAGCCCCAGCATTTT
CASSDGWQPQHF
>.|TRBV4-1|TRBJ2-7
TGCGCCAGCAGCCAAGAGGTAGAAACCTACGAGCAGTACTTC
CASSQEVETYEQYF
>.|TRBV11-2|TRBJ2-5
TGCGCCAGCAGCTCCCTGCTTCGGGCGGAGACCCAGTACTTC
CASSSLLRAETQYF
>TRBD1|TRBV3-1|TRBJ2-7
TGTGCCAGCAGCCAGGGACAGGGGCCAAGAGAGCAGTACTTC
CASSQGQGPREQYF
>.|TRBV12-3/TRBV12-4|TRBJ2-3
TGTGCCAGCAGTTTAGACCTCCCCGCACTTGGAACGCAGTATTTT
CASSLDLPALGTQYF
>.|TRBV20-1|TRBJ2-4
TGCAGTGCTATGCTTCCCCCATACGTCGAGGGGGGTCTAGCCAAAAACATTCAGTACTTC
CSAMLPPYVEGGLAKNIQYF
>.|TRBV7-2|TRBJ2-7
TGTGCCAGCAGCTATGTAGGGGCCTACGAGCAGTACTTC
CASSYVGAYEQYF
>.|TRBV6-2/TRBV6-3|TRBJ1-1
TGTGCCAGCGGAAGGAAGGGTGAAGCTTTCTTT
CASGRKGEAFF
>.|TRBV12-3/TRBV12-4|TRBJ2-3
TGTGCCAGCAGTTTGAGTACAGAAGGGGCAGATACGCAGTATTTT
CASSLSTEGADTQYF
>TRBD1|TRBV2|TRBJ1-2
TGTGCCAGCATCACAGGGGACTATGGCTACACCTTC
CASITGDYGYTF
>.|TRBV5-1|TRBJ2-1
TGCGCCAGCAGCTTGTTGGCTAGCAGATCCTCCTACAATGAGCAGTTCTTC
CASSLLASRSSYNEQFF